Described below is a single TCR beta chain sequence and its context. Antigen specificity is unknown. Sequencing was performed with immunoSEQ multiplex PCR; in TCRdb, only in-frame clones are kept and a portion is missing. The table records 90,000 to 150,000 clones, roughly 84% of them present only once. V lost 5 bases to trimming and J lost 4 bases; unmatched junction nucleotides: 12. The germline CDR1 and CDR2 sequences are SGHAT and FQNNGV. The CDR3 is 17 amino acids. These data come from a study of T cell responses to AZD1222 COVID-19 vaccine. Study observations and caveats: Baseline serostatus was positive in only a handful of AZD1222 recipients. Clonal diversity was possibly underestimated; the donors were predominantly white British and more often female.

This chain links TRBV11-2 with TRBJ2-2; 8 bases agree with TRBD1. Here the sequenced sample was peripheral blood, taken on day 0 of AZD1222 vaccination. This TCR derives from an adult in good health. CDR3 loop: CASSPAGGQEITGELFF. The CDR3 DNA is TGTGCCAGCAGCCCCGCTGGGGGACAGGAAATCACCGGGGAGCTGTTTTTT.